This T cell receptor (beta chain) was recovered during a study of metastatic and nonmetastatic thyroid tumors. Study background: The study looked at repertoires side by side in blood and in tumor or nodule tissue from malignant and benign thyroid patients.

In the authors' workflow: Variation in CDR3 across clinicopathological groups served as the basis for constructing a distant-metastasis classifier in papillary thyroid cancer. TCRdb re-called the PCR reads via MiXCR. In this record, the V and J calls reflect TCRdb's handling and not the investigators' own analysis. The repertoire holds about 13,000 clones, with roughly 23% as singletons. This clone occurred many times. Its specificity is not known. A much larger clone differs by one base, so this may be a read error. General study findings and limits: Within blood and tumor, benign nodules reportedly had significantly lower TCR beta diversity than malignant thyroid tumors did.

Nobody among the patients had been given any treatment before thyroid surgery. Sequenced input: blood. The sequence came from a female donor with papillary thyroid cancer or a benign thyroid nodule (not recorded which). Some clones in this sample may be carry-over from other donors' samples.

The DNA of the CDR3 is TGCAGTGCTAGAGCCCCGAGGGGGCGCGGAGATACGCAGTATTTT. Translated: CSARAPRGRGDTQYF. The chain recombines TRBV20-1 with TRBJ2-3; TRBD1 matches 7 bases. Germline loops: CDR1 DFQATT, CDR2 SNEGSKA (reference sequence). CDR3 length: 15 residues. V shed 1 base, J shed 5 bases, and the junction held 9 bases outside the gene matches.